This T cell receptor (beta chain) emerged from a study of blood T cell repertoires in COVID-19. CDR3 length: 14 amino acids. V lost 2 bases and J 9 bases, leaving 13 bases between the germline ends. The germline CDR1 and CDR2 sequences are KGHDR and SFDVKD. Sequencing used immunoSEQ multiplex PCR; TCRdb keeps in-frame clones, though not all of them. The sample yields hundreds of thousands of clones, roughly nine tenths seen once. The count of this clone is one. The receptor was derived from a man aged 35-49 years with acute or convalescent COVID-19. V usage is TRBV24-1 and J usage is TRBJ1-5; possibly TRBD1 for D (5 bases). The sequenced sample consisted of peripheral blood. The CDR3 DNA is TGTGCCACCAGTGATTATCGGCAGGGAAGGCCCCAGCATTTT. Its protein product is CATSDYRQGRPQHF.